This record concerns one T cell receptor (beta chain) sequence. In the original analysis: Amplification from reference gene primers served as the basis for estimated nucleated cell counts. Sequencing used immunoSEQ multiplex PCR; TCRdb keeps in-frame clones, though not all of them. V, J and clone size were drawn from that table, and D and trimming were deduced from the DNA. The sample includes 25,000 to 35,000 clones, roughly 89% seen only once; the top ten take under 55%. The sample originates from a study of blood T cell repertoires in COVID-19. Study information: COVID-19 samples from acute and convalescent phases originated in the United States, Italy and Spain. PBMCs, B-cell-depleted T cells, or T cells provided the cDNA or gDNA that made up the material.

Trimming left V 2 bases short and J 0 bases short, with 6 bases between. This CDR3 has 14 amino acids. CDR1 is MDHEN, CDR2 SYDVKM, per germline. Source material: peripheral blood. The chain links TRBV28 to TRBJ2-3, with D possibly being TRBD2 (5 bases). This clonotype originated in a human donor with acute or convalescent COVID-19. The donor label of this sample is uncertain. The CDR3 DNA sequence: TGTGCCAGCAGTTTACAGCGGAGCACAGATACGCAGTATTTT. The encoded protein is CASSLQRSTDTQYF.